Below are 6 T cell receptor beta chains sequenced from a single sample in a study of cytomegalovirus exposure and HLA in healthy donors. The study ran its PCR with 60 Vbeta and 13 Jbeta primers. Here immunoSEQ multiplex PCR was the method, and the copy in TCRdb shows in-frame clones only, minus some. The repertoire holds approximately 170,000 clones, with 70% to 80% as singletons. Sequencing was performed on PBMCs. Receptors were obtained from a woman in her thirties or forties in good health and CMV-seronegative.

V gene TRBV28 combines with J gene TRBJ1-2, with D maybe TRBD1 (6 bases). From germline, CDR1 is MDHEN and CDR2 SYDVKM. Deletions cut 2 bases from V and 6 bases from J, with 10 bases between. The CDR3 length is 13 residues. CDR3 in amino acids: CASSLNRDNGYTF. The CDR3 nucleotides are TGTGCCAGCAGTTTAAACAGGGATAATGGCTACACCTTC.

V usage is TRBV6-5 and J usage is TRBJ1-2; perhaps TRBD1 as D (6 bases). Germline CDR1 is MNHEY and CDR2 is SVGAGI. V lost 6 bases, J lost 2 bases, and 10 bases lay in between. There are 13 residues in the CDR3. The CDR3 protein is CASRAGQNYGYTF. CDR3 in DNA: TGTGCCAGCAGAGCAGGACAGAACTATGGCTACACCTTC.

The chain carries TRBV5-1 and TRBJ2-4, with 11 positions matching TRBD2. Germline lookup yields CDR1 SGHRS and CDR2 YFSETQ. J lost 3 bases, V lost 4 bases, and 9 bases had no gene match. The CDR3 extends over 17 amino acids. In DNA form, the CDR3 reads TGCGCCAGCAGCCCGACTAGCGGGGCTGAAATCAAAAACATTCAGTACTTC. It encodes CASSPTSGAEIKNIQYF.

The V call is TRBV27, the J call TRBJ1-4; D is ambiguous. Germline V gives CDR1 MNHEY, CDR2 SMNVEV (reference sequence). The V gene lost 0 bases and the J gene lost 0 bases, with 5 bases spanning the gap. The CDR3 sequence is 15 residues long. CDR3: CASSLSSTTNEKLFF. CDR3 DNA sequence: TGTGCCAGCAGTTTATCGAGCACAACTAATGAAAAACTGTTTTTT.

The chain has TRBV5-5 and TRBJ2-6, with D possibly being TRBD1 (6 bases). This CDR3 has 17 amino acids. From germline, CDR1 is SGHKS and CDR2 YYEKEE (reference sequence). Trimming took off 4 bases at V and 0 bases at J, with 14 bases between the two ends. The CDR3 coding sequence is TGTGCCAGCAGCAGGGGACATTCTTTCTCTGGGGCCAACGTCCTGACTTTC. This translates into CASSRGHSFSGANVLTF.

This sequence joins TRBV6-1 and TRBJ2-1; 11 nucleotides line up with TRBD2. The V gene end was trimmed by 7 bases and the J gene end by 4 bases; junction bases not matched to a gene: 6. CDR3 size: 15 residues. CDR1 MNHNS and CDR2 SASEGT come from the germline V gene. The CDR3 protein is CASKLGTSGYNEQFF. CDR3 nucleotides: TGTGCCAGCAAGTTAGGGACTAGCGGTTACAATGAGCAGTTCTTC.